This T cell receptor (beta chain) was captured by sequencing in a study of CD8 T cells in ankylosing spondylitis. This CDR3 contains 17 residues. The J segment lost 2 bases and the V segment lost 1 base, leaving 3 bases of the junction unmatched. CDR1 is LGHNA, CDR2 YSLEER, per germline. This clonotype was recorded many times. Its antigen remains unidentified. General study points: A TCR beta motif made of about 8 highly homologous variants seemed typical of ankylosing spondylitis blood. Significant enrichment of disease-linked clones was reported in matched ankylosing spondylitis synovial fluid.

It was by quantitative 5'-RACE with molecular barcodes that TCR beta libraries were made. Via MiXCR, TCRdb re-called the 5' RACE reads, giving one row per CDR3 protein. The table includes about 190,000 distinct CDR3 sequences, roughly 13% detected once. This receptor was obtained from a female donor with ankylosing spondylitis or in good health (not recorded which). This sequence joins TRBV4-3 and TRBJ1-4, with 11 bases fitting TRBD1. Sequencing was carried out using blood, either unsorted or a sorted T cell fraction (not recorded which). Written as DNA, the CDR3 is TGCGCCAGCAGCCAAGGGACAGGGGGCTTGACTAATGAAAAACTGTTTTTT. Translation: CASSQGTGGLTNEKLFF.